A single sample is the source of the 10 T cell receptor beta chains below, sequenced in a study of blood T cell repertoires in COVID-19. Measured with immunoSEQ multiplex PCR; TCRdb has only the in-frame clones, and not every one. The table has about 58,000 clones, roughly 90% seen once. Sequencing was carried out using peripheral blood. These receptors were taken from a man in his 60s with active COVID-19.

The DNA of the CDR3 is TGTGCCAGCAGTGCACTAGGGTCTCGCTATGGCTACACCTTC. Residues: CASSALGSRYGYTF. The V gene is TRBV27, the J gene TRBJ1-2; unclear D gene. The germline V and J ends were trimmed by 5 bases and 4 bases, with 14 bases remaining between them. The CDR3 length is 14 residues. The V gene's germline CDR1 is MNHEY and CDR2 SMNVEV (reference sequence).

The gene calls are TRBV18 and TRBJ1-5; tentatively, D is TRBD1 (5 bases). Per the germline V gene, CDR1 is KGHSH and CDR2 is LQKENI. The CDR3 spans 10 residues. The CDR3 sequence is CEGVHQPQHF. The CDR3 bases are TGTGAAGGGGTTCATCAGCCCCAGCATTTT.

The V gene is TRBV5-1, the J gene TRBJ2-7; no clear D. This CDR3 is built from 14 residues. The V gene's germline CDR1 is SGHRS and CDR2 YFSETQ. The V end lost 5 bases, the J end lost 3 bases, and 15 bases lay between the germline ends. The CDR3 sequence: CASRPSQSVYEQYF. CDR3 DNA sequence: TGCGCCAGCAGGCCCTCCCAAAGCGTCTACGAGCAGTACTTC.

In this sample, this clone turned up a few times. The chain uses TRBV19 and TRBJ2-5, with 9 bases lining up with TRBD2. V gave up 7 bases and J gave up 4 bases; unmatched junction bases: 16. Per the germline V gene, CDR1 is LNHDA and CDR2 is SQIVND (reference sequence). This CDR3 spans 17 amino acids. CDR3 residues: CASTLGASGVSRETQYF. The CDR3, as DNA: TGTGCCAGTACCCTCGGGGCTAGCGGGGTGTCAAGAGAGACCCAGTACTTC.

V gene TRBV4-1 combines with J gene TRBJ1-2; D is undetermined. V lost 0 bases, J lost 7 bases, and 12 bases lay in between. Germline loops: CDR1 MGHRA, CDR2 YSYEKL. The CDR3 has 14 amino acids. This chain's CDR3 is CASSQEDRESGYTF. The CDR3 DNA reads as TGCGCCAGCAGCCAAGAGGATAGGGAGAGTGGCTACACCTTC.

The chain joins TRBV12-3 or TRBV12-4 to TRBJ1-4; 8 bases align to TRBD1. The CDR3 totals 13 residues. The ends lost 4 bases at V and 7 bases at J; junction bases unmatched: 2. The CDR3 protein is CASSSQGAEKLFF. The CDR3 DNA reads TGTGCCAGCAGTTCCCAGGGGGCTGAAAAACTGTTTTTT.

The CDR3 sequence is CASSYSRGRKTQYF. The CDR3 DNA reads as TGTGCCAGCAGTTACTCCCGAGGAAGGAAGACCCAGTACTTC. The V call is TRBV6-5, the J call TRBJ2-5, with D uncertain. CDR1 is MNHEY, CDR2 SVGAGI, per germline. Trimming took 0 bases from V and 6 from J, leaving 11 bases between them. The CDR3 loop spans 14 amino acids.

The chain recombines TRBV5-1 with TRBJ1-1; TRBD1 might be the D (5 bases). The CDR3 is 14 amino acids. Germline values: CDR1 SGHRS, CDR2 YFSETQ. Trimming stripped 4 bases from V and 0 bases from J, with 10 bases between. The CDR3, as DNA: TGCGCCAGCAGCGGACGGGGGTTGAACACTGAAGCTTTCTTT. As protein: CASSGRGLNTEAFF. Filled out from reference TRBV5-1 and TRBJ1-1, the complete variable domain reads KAGVTQTPRYLIKTRGQQVTLSCSPISGHRSVSWYQQTPGQGLQFLFEYFSETQRNKGNFPGRFSGRQFSNSRSEMNVSTLELGDSALYLCASSGRGLNTEAFFGQGTRLTVV.

This sequence joins TRBV6-4 and TRBJ2-3, with D uncertain. The V gene's germline CDR1 is MRHNA and CDR2 SNTAGT. The CDR3 runs 13 residues. V was trimmed by 3 bases and J by 8 bases, leaving 12 bases between them. The chain's CDR3 is CASSDGQFSTQYF. CDR3 nucleotide sequence: TGTGCCAGCAGTGATGGGCAGTTCAGTACGCAGTATTTT.

This clone has a single count. The chain employs TRBV7-8 and TRBJ1-1; TRBD1 agrees at 7 bases. The germline CDR1 and CDR2 sequences are SGHVS and FQNEAQ. CDR3 length: 16 amino acids. Trimming cost V 6 bases and J 2 bases; bases outside gene matches: 12. The CDR3 loop reads CASSRTGDRGNTEAFF. DNA for the CDR3: TGTGCCAGCAGTCGAACAGGGGACCGAGGTAACACTGAAGCTTTCTTT.